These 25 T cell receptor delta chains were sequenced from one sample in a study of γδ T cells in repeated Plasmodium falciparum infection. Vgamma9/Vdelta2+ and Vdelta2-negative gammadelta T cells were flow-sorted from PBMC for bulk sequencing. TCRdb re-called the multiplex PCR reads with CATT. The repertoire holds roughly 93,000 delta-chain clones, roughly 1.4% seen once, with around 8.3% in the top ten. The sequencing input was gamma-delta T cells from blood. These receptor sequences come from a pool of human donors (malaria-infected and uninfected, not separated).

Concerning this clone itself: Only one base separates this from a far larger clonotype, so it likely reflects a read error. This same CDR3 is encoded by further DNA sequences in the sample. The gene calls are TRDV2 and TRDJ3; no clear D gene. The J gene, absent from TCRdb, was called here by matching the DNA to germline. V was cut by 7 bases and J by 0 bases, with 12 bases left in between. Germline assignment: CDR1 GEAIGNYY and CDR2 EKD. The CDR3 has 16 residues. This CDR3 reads CACDEFRSWDTRQMFF. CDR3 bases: TGTGCCTGCGATGAATTCCGCTCCTGGGACACCCGACAGATGTTTTTC.

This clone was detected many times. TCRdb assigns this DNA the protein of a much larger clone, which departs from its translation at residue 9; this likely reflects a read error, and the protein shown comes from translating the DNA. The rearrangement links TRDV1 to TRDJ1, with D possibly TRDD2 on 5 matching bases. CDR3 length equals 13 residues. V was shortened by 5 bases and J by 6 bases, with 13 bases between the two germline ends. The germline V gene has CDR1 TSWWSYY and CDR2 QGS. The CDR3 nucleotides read TGTGCTCTTGGGTCCCCCTTCTCCAATAAACTCATCTTT. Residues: CALGSPFSNKLIF.

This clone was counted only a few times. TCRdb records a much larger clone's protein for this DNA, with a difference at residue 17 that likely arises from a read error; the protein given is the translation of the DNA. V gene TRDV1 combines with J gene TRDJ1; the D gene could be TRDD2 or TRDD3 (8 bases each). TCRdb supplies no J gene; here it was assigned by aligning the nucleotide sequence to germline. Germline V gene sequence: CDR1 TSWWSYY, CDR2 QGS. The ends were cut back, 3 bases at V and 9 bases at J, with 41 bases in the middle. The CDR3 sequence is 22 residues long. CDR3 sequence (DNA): TGTGCTCTTGGGGACCCACCCACACTTCCTACTTTTCTTTACTGGGGGGTACGCGAACTCATCTTT. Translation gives CALGDPPTLPTFLYWGVRELIF.

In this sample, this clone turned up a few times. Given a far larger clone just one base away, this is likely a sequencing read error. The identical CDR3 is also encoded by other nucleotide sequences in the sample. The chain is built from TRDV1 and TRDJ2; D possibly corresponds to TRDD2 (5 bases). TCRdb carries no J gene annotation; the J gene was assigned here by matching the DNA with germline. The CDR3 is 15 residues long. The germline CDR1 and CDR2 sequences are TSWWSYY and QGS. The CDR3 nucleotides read TGTGCCCTTGGACTCTTCCGCCCTTTGACAGCACAACTCTTCTTT. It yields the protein CALGLFRPLTAQLFF.

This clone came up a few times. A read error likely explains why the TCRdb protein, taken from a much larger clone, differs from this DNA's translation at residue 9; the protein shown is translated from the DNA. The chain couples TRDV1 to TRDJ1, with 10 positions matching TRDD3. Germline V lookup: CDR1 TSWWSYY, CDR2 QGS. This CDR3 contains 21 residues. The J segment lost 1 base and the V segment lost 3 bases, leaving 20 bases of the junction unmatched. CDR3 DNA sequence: TGTGCTCTTGGGGATCCCAAACCTACCCTACACTGGGGGATCATCACCGATAAACTCATCTTT. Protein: CALGDPKPTLHWGIITDKLIF.

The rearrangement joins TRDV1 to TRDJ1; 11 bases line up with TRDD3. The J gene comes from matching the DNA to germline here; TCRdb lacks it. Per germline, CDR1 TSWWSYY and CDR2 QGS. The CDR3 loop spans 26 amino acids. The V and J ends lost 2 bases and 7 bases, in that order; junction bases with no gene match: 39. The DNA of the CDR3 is TGTGCTCTTGGGGAATTGCGGTCTGCGCCCAGGACTTTCACTCGTTACTGGGGGATAGGGCCCGGTAAACTCATCTTT. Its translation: CALGELRSAPRTFTRYWGIGPGKLIF.

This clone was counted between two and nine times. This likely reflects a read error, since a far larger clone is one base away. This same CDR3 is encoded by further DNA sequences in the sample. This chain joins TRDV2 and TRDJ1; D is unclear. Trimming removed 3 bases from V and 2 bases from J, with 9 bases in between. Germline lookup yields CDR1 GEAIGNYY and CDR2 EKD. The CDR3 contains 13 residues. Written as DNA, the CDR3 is TGTGCCTGTGACCGTCTTGGGACCGATAAACTCATCTTT. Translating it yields CACDRLGTDKLIF.

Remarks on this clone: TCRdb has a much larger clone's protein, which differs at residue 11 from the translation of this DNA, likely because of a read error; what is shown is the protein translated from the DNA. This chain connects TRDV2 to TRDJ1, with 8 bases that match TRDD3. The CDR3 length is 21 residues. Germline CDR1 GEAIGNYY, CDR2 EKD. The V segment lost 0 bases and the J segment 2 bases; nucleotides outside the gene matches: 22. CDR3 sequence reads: CACDTVKASPRGYKETDKLIF. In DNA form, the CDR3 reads TGTGCCTGTGACACCGTGAAGGCTAGTCCTAGGGGATACAAAGAAACCGATAAACTCATCTTT.

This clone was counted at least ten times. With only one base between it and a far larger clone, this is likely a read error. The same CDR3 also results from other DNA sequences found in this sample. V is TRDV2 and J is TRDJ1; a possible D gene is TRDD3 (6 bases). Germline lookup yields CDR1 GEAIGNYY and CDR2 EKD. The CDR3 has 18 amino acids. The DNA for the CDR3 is TGCGCCTGTGACACCGTAAGTCAAGGGGGAAAGTACACCGATAAACTCATCTTT. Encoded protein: CACDTVSQGGKYTDKLIF.

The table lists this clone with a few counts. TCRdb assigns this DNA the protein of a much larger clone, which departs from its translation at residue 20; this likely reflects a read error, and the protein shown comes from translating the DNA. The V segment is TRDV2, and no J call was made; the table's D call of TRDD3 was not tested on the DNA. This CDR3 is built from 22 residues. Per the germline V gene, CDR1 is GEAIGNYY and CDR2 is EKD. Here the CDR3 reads CACDSPTGMGERSSWDTRQVFF. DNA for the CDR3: TGTGCCTGTGATTCACCCACCGGAATGGGGGAACGTAGCTCCTGGGACACCCGACAGGTGTTTTTC.

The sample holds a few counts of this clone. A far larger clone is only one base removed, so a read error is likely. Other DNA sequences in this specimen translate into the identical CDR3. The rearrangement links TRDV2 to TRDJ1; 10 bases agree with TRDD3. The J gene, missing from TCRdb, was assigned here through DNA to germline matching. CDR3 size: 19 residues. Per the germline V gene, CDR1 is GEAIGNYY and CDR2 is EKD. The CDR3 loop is CACDTGERGGYGYTDKLIF. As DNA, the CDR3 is TGTGCCTGCGACACCGGAGAGAGAGGGGGATACGGGTACACCGATAAACTCATCTTT.

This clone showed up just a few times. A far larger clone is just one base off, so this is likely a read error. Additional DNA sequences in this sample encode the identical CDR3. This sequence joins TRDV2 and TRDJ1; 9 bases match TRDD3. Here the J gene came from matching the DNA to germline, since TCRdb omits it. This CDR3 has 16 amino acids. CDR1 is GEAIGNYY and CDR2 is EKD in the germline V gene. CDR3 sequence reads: CACDRTGGLLTDKLIF. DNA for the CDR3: TGTGCCTGTGACCGTACTGGGGGACTCCTCACCGACAAACTCATCTTT.

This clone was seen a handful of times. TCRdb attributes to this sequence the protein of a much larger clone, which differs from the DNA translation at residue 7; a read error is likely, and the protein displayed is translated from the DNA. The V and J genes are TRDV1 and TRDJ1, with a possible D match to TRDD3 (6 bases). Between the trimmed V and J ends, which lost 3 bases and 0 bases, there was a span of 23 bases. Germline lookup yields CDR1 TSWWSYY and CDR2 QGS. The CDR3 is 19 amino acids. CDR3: CALGDLSHYRGGYTDKLIF. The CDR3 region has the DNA TGTGCTCTTGGGGACCTCTCCCACTACCGTGGGGGGTACACCGATAAACTCATCTTT.

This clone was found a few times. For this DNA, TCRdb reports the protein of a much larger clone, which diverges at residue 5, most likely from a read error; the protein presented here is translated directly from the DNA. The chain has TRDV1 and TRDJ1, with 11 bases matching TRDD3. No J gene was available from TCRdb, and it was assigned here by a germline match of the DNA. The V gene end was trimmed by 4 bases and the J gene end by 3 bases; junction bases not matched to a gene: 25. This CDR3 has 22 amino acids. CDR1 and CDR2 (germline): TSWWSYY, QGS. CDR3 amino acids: CALGGVPPIIYWGIACPDKLIF. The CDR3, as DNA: TGTGCTCTTGGGGGAGTACCCCCGATCATTTACTGGGGGATAGCATGTCCCGATAAACTCATCTTT.

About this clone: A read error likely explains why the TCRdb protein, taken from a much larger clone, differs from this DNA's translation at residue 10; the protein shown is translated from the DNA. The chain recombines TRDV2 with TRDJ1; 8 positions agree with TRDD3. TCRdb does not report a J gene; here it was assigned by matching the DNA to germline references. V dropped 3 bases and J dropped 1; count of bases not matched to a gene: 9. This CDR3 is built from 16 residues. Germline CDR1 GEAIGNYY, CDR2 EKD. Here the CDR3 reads CACDELLGGCTDKLIF. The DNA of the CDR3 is TGTGCCTGTGACGAACTACTGGGGGGATGCACCGATAAACTCATCTTT.

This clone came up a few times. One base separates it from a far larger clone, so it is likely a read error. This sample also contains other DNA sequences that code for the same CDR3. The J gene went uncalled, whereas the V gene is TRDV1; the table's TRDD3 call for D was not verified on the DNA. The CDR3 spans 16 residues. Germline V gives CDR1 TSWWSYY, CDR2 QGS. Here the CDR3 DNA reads TGTGCTCTTGGGGAACGGGCCCGCTCATACGCCGATAAGCTCATCTTT. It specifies CALGERARSYADKLIF.

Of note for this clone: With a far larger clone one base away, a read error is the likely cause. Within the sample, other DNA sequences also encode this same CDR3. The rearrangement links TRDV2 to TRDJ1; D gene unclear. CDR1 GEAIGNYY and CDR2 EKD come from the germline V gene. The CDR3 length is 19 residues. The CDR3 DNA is TGTGCCTGTGACACGTCTGGTCCCCGGCGGTCCTTACTCACCGATAAACTTATCTTT. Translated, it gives CACDTSGPRRSLLTDKLIF.

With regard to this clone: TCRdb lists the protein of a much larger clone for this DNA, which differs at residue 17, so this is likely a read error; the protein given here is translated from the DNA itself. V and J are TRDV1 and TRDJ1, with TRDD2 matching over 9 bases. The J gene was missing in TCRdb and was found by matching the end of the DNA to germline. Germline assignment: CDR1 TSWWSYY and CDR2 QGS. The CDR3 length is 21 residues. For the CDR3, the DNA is TGTGCTCTTGGGGAAAAGGCCTTCCTACACCTAGTACTCCTTCACACCGTTAAACTCATCTTT. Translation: CALGEKAFLHLVLLHTVKLIF.

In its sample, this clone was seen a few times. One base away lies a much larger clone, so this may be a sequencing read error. In DNA form, the CDR3 reads TGTGCTCTTGGGGAACGGTGGACCGCTCTCTACCCATGCCACACCGATAAACTCATCTTT. Translation: CALGERWTALYPCHTDKLIF. The rearrangement uses TRDV1 and TRDJ1; D remains unclear. TCRdb leaves out the J gene; it was filled in here by matching the DNA to germline. The CDR3 runs to 20 residues. Looked up from germline, CDR1 is TSWWSYY and CDR2 is QGS. V was pared by 1 base and J by 0 bases, with 24 bases between.

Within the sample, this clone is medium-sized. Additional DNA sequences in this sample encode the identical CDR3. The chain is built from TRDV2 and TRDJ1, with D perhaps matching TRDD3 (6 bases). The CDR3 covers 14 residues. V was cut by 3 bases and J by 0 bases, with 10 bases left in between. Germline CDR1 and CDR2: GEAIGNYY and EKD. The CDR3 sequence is CACDHGDYTDKLIF. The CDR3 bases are TGTGCCTGTGACCATGGGGATTACACCGATAAACTCATCTTT.

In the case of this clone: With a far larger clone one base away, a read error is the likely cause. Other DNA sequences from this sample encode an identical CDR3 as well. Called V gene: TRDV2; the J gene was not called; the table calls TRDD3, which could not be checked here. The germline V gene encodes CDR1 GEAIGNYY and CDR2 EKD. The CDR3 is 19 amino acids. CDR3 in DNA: TGTGCCTGTGACACCGTAGGTGGGGGATACGTGGGGTACACCGATAAACTCATTTTT. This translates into CACDTVGGGYVGYTDKLIF.

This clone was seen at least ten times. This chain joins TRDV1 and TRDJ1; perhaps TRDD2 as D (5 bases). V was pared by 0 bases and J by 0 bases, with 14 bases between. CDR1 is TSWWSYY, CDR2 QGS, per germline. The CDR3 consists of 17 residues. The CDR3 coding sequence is TGTGCTCTTGGGGAACTATCCCCCTACAAGTACACCGATAAACTCATCTTT. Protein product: CALGELSPYKYTDKLIF.

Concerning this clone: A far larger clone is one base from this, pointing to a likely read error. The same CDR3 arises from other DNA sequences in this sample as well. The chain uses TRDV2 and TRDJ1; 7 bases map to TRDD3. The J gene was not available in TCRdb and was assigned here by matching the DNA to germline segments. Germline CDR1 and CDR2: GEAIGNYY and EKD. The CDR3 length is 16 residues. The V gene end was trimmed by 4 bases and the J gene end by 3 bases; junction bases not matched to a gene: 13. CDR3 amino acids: CACDPLGVLGSDKLIF. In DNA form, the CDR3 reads TGTGCCTGTGATCCCCTGGGTGTACTGGGGTCCGATAAACTCATCTTT.

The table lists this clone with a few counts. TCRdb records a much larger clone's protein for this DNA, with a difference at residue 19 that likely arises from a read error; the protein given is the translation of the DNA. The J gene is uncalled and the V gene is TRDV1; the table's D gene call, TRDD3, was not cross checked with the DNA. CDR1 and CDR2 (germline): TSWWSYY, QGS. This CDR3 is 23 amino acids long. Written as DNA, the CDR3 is TGTGCTCTTGGGGAACTCCCCCCCTTTCCTACCAGTGGTCCGAACTACTGGGGGATGCAGCTCATCTTT. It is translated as CALGELPPFPTSGPNYWGMQLIF.

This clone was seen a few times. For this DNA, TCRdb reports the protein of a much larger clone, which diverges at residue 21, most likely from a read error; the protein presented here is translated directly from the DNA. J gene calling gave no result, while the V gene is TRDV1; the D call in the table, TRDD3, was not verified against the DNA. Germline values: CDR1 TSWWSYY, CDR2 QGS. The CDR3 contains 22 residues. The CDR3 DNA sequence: TGTGCTCTTGGGGAACCTATGGGCCATCCTACTGGGGGACGTCTGTACACCGATAAACTCACCTTT. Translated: CALGEPMGHPTGGRLYTDKLTF.